Below, one TCR beta chain is given with its context. This sample stems from a study of blood T cells in healthy people across ages. V was shortened by 2 bases and J by 9 bases, with 14 bases between the two germline ends. CDR1 and CDR2 (germline): SGHAT, FQNNGV. CDR3 length equals 14 residues. Together with a sample-barcoded 5' primer, a J-beta primer mix was included in a second PCR lasting about 6 to 12 cycles. Each cDNA molecule carried a tag from a template-switch adaptor that contained 12 random nucleotides. MiXCR was run by TCRdb on the 5' RACE reads, yielding one entry per CDR3 protein. Altogether about 1.1 million distinct CDR3 sequences are present, around two fifths being singletons, with the ten largest covering under 15%.

Sequenced input: blood. This TCR derives from a young man in good health. The gene calls are TRBV11-2 and TRBJ2-1; D may match TRBD1 or TRBD2 (5 bases each). The CDR3, as DNA: TGTGCCAGCAGCTTAAGCCGGGTTGGGGGTGAGCAGTTCTTC. This codes for CASSLSRVGGEQFF.